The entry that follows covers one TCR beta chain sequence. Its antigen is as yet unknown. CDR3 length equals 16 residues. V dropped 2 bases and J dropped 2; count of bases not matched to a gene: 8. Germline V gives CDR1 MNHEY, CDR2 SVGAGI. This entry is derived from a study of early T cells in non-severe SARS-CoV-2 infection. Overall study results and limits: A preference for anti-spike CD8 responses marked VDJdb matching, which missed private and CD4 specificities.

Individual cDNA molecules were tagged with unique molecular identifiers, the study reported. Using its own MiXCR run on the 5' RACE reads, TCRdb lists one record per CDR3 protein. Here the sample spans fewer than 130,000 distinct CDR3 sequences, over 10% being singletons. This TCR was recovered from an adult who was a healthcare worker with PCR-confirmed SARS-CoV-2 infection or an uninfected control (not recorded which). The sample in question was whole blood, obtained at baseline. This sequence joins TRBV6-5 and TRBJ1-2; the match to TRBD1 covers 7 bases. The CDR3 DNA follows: TGTGCCAGCAGTTACCTCCCGACGACAGGGAACTATGGCTACACCTTC. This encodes CASSYLPTTGNYGYTF.